The clone carrying this TCR beta chain was seen only a few times. What it binds is unknown. CDR1 is MGHDK, CDR2 SYGVNS, per germline. The CDR3 is made up of 16 amino acids. Trimming took 4 bases from V and 0 from J; bases not matched to a gene: 5. These data originate in a study of beta chain features in type 1 diabetes. Study as a whole: Sorted cells examined across all samples numbered 100 million to 140 million. Study results and caveats: The study found fewer insertions and more deletions at VDJ junctions in type 1 diabetes patients. Moderately but significantly shorter TCRB CDR3s were found in Type 1 diabetes patients in all four CD4+ subsets.

The isolated RNA, all of it, was reverse transcribed, so expressed TCRB transcripts were what got sequenced. Profiled with immunoSEQ multiplex PCR; TCRdb holds only in-frame clones, not every one. Counted here are 300,000 or so clones, approximately 10% occurring once; the ten biggest clones make up 1%. The purity of all sorted populations exceeded 98%. The rearrangement joins TRBV25-1 to TRBJ2-1, with 8 bases fitting TRBD1. Sequenced: central memory CD4+ T cells from blood. This clonotype originated in a man aged 25 to 40 with type 1 diabetes. The CDR3 coding sequence is TGTGCCAGCAGTGGAGCCGGGACAGGCTCCTACAATGAGCAGTTCTTC. This sequence encodes CASSGAGTGSYNEQFF.